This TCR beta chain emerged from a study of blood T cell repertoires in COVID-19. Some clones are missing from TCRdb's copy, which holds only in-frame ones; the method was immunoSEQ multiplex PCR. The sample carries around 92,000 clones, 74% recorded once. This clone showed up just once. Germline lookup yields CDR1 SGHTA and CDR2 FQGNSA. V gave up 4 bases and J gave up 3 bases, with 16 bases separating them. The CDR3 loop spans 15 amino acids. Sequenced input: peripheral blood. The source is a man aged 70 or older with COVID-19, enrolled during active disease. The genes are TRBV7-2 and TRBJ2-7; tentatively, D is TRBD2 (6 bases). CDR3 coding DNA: TGTGCCAGCAGCTCGAGCCCGCGGGACGACTACGAGCAGTACTTC. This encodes CASSSSPRDDYEQYF.